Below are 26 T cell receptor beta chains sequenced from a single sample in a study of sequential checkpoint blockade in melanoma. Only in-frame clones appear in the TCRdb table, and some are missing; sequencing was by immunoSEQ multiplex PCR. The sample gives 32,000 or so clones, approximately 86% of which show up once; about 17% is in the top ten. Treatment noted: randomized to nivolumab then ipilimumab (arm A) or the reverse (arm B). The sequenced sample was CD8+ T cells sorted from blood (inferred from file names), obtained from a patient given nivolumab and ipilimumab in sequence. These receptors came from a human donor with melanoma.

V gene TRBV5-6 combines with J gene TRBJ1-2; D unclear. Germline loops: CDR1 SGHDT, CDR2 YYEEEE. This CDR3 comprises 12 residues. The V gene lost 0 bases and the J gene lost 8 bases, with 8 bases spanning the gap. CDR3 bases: TGTGCCAGCAGCTTGGGACACTTAGGCTACACCTTC. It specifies CASSLGHLGYTF.

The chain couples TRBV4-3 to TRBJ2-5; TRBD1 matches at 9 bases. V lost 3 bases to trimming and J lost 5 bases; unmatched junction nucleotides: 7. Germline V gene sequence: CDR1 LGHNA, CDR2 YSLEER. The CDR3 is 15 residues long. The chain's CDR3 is CASSHSTGGAETQYF. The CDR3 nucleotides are TGCGCCAGCAGCCACAGCACAGGGGGCGCGGAGACCCAGTACTTC.

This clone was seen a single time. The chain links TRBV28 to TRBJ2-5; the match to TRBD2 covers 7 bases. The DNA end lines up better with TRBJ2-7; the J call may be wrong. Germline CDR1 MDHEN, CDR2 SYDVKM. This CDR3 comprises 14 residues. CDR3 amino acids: CASSLPGGTNEQYF. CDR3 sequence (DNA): TGTGCCAGCAGTTTACCGGGAGGTACTAACGAGCAGTACTTC.

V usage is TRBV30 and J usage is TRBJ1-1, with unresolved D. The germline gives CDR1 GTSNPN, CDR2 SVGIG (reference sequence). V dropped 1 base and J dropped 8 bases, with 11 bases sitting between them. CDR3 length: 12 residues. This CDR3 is CAWSAQSWEAFF. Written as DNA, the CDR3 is TGTGCCTGGAGTGCACAGTCATGGGAAGCTTTCTTT.

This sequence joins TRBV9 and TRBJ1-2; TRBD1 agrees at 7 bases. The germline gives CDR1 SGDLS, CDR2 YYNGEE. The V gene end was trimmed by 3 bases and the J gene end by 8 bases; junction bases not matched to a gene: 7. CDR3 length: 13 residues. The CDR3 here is CASSGQGREGYTF. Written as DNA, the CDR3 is TGTGCCAGCAGCGGACAGGGTCGAGAGGGCTACACCTTC.

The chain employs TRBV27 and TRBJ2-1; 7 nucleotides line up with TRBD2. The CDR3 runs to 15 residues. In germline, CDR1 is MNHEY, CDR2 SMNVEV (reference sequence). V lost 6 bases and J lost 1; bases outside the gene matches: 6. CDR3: CASSGAGVSYNEQFF. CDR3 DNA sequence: TGTGCCAGCAGCGGGGCGGGGGTTTCCTACAATGAGCAGTTCTTC.

The CDR3 region has the DNA TGTGCCAGCAGCGTAGATTTGGGACAGGGGGCAGTCGATGGCTACACCTTC. Translation gives CASSVDLGQGAVDGYTF. The rearrangement uses TRBV9 and TRBJ1-2, with TRBD1 matching over 12 bases. The CDR3 extends over 17 amino acids. Germline loops: CDR1 SGDLS, CDR2 YYNGEE. V trimming: 0 bases; J trimming: 6 bases; junction bases outside the gene matches: 9. Together with reference TRBV9 and TRBJ1-2, the CDR3 gives the full variable domain: DSGVTQTPKHLITATGQRVTLRCSPRSGDLSVYWYQQSLDQGLQFLIQYYNGEERAKGNILERFSAQQFPDLHSELNLSSLELGDSALYFCASSVDLGQGAVDGYTFGSGTRLTVV.

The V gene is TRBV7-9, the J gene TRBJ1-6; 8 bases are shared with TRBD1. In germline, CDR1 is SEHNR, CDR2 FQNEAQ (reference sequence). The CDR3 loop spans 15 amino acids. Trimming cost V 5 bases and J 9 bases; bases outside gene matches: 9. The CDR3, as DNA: TGTGCCAGCAGCATGTTACAGGGGGGAACTTCACCCCTCCACTTT. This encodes CASSMLQGGTSPLHF.

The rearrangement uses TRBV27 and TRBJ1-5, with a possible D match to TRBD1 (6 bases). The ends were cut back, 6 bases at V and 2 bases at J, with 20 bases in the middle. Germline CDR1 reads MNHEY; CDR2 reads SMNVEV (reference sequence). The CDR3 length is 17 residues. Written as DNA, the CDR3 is TGTGCCAGCAGGGACCGGGACACCGGGTACGGCAATCAGCCCCAGCATTTT. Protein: CASRDRDTGYGNQPQHF.

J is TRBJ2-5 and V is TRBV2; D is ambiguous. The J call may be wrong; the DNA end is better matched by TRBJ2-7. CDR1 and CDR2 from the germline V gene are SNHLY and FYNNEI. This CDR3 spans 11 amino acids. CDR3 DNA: TGTGCCAGCAGTCTATCCTACGAGCAGTACTTC. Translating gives CASSLSYEQYF.

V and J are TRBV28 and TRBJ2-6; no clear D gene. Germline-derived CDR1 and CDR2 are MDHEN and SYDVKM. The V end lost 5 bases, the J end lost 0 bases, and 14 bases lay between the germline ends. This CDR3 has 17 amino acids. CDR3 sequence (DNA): TGTGCCAGCAGTGAACTCCCCGTTCTCTCTGGGGCCAACGTCCTGACTTTC. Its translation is CASSELPVLSGANVLTF. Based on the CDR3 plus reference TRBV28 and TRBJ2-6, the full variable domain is DVKVTQSSRYLVKRTGEKVFLECVQDMDHENMFWYRQDPGLGLRLIYFSYDVKMKEKGDIPEGYSVSREKKERFSLILESASTNQTSMYLCASSELPVLSGANVLTFGAGSRLTVL.

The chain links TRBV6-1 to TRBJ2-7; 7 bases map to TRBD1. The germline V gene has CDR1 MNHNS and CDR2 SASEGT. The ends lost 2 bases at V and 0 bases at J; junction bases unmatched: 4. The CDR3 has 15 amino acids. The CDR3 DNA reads TGTGCCAGCAGTGAACTACAGGGGAGCTCCTACGAGCAGTACTTC. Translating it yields CASSELQGSSYEQYF.

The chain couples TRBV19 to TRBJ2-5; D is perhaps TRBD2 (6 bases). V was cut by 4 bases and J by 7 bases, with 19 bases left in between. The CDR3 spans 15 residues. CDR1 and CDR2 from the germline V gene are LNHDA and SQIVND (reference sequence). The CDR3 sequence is CASSTLPLEGGTQYF. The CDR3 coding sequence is TGTGCCAGTAGTACCCTACCCCTAGAGGGAGGGACCCAGTACTTC.

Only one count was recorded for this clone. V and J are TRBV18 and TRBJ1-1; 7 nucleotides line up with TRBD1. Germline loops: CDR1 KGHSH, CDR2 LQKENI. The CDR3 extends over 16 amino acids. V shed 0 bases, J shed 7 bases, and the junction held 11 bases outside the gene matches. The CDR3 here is CASSPPKGASRNEAFF. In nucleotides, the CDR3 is TGTGCCAGCTCACCACCTAAGGGGGCCTCGAGGAATGAAGCTTTCTTT.

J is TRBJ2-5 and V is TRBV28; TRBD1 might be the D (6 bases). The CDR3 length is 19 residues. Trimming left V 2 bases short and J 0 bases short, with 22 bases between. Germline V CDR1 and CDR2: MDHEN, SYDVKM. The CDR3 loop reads CASSLGRTDRWSDQETQYF. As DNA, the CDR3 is TGTGCCAGCAGTTTAGGTCGGACTGACAGGTGGTCGGACCAAGAGACCCAGTACTTC.

The CDR3 is CASHQTGWDDGELFF. The CDR3 DNA is TGTGCCAGCCATCAGACAGGCTGGGATGACGGGGAGCTGTTTTTT. J is TRBJ2-2 and V is TRBV28; D possibly corresponds to TRBD1 (6 bases). CDR1 and CDR2 from the germline V gene are MDHEN and SYDVKM. Trimming stripped 8 bases from V and 7 bases from J, with 20 bases between. CDR3 length equals 15 residues.

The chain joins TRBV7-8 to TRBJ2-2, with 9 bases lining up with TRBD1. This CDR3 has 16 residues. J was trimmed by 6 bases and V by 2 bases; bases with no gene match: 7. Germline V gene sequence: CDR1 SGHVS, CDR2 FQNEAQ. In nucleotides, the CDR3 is TGTGCCAGCAGCTTAATGGGACAGGGAACGGCCGGGGAGCTGTTTTTT. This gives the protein CASSLMGQGTAGELFF.

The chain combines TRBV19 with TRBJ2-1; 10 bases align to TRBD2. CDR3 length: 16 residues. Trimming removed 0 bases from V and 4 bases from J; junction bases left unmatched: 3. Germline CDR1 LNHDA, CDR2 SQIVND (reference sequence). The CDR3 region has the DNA TGTGCCAGTAGTATAGATTGGACTAGCGGATACAATGAGCAGTTCTTC. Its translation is CASSIDWTSGYNEQFF. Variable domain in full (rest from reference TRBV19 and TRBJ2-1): DGGITQSPKYLFRKEGQNVTLSCEQNLNHDAMYWYRQDPGQGLRLIYYSQIVNDFQKGDIAEGYSVSREKKESFPLTVTSAQKNPTAFYLCASSIDWTSGYNEQFFGPGTRLTVL.

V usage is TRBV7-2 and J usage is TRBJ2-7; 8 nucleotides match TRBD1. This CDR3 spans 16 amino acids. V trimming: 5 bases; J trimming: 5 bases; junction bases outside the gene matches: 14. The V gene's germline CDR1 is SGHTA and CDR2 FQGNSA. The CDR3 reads CASSQVLGQVENEQYF. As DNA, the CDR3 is TGTGCCAGCAGCCAAGTCCTGGGACAGGTAGAGAACGAGCAGTACTTC.

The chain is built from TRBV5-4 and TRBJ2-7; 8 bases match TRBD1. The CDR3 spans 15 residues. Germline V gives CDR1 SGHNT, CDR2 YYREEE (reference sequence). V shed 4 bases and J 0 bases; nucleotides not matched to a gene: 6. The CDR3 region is CASSVTGVPSYEQYF. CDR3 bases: TGTGCCAGCAGCGTGACAGGGGTCCCCTCCTACGAGCAGTACTTC.

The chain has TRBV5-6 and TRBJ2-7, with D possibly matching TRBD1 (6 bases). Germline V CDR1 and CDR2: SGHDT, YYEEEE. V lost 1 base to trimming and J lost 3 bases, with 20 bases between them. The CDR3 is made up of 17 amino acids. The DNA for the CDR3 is TGTGCCAGCAGCTTGTTTACAGGGCGTTATCTTGTCTACGAGCAGTACTTC. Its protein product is CASSLFTGRYLVYEQYF.

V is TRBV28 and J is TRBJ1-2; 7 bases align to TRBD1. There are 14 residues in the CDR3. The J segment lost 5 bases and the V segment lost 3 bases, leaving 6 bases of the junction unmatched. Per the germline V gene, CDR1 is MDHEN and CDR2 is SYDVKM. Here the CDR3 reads CASSFVTGEYGYTF. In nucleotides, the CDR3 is TGTGCCAGCAGTTTTGTCACAGGGGAATATGGCTACACCTTC.

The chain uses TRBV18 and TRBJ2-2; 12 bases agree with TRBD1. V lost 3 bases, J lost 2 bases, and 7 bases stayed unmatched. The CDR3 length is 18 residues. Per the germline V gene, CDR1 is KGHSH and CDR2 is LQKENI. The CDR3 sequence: CASSPGQGAGQNTGELFF. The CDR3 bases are TGTGCCAGCTCACCGGGACAGGGGGCCGGGCAAAACACCGGGGAGCTGTTTTTT.

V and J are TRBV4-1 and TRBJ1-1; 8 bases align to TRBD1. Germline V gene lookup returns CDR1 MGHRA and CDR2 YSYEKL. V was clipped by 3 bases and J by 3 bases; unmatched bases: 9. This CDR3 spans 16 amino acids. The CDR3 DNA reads TGCGCCAGCAGCCACAAACGCGGCAGGGGGCACACTGAAGCTTTCTTT. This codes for CASSHKRGRGHTEAFF.

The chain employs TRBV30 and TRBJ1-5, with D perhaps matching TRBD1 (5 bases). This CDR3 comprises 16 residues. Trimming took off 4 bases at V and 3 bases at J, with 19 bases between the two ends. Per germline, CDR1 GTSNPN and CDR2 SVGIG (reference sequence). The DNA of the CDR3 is TGTGCCTGGACCTCCCGAGCGACAGTCAACAATCAGCCCCAGCATTTT. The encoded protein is CAWTSRATVNNQPQHF.

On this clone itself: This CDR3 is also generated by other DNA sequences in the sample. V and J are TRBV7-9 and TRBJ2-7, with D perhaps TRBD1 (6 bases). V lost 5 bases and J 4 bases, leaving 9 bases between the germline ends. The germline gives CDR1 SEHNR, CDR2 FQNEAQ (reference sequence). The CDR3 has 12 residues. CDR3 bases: TGTGCCAGCAGCAAGGACAGTTACGAGCAGTACTTC. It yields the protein CASSKDSYEQYF. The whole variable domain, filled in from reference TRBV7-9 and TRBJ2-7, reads DTGVSQNPRHKITKRGQNVTFRCDPISEHNRLYWYRQTLGQGPEFLTYFQNEAQLEKSRLLSDRFSAERPKGSFSTLEIQRTEQGDSAMYLCASSKDSYEQYFGPGTRLTVT.